This TCR beta chain was retrieved from a study of shared clonotypes between healthy human individuals. In the authors' workflow: ImmunoSEQ gave junction-only sequences without quality scores, so filtering differed. Clones were sequenced by immunoSEQ multiplex PCR, and TCRdb holds only the in-frame ones, with some missing. The DNA was the basis for D and trimming; V, J and clone size are from that table. The repertoire holds over a million clones, with around 82% as singletons. This CDR3 spans 14 amino acids. The germline V and J ends were trimmed by 6 bases and 5 bases, with 17 bases remaining between them. Germline values: CDR1 MNHNY, CDR2 SVGAGI (reference sequence).

This TCR derives from a man aged 18 to 35 in good health. Some clones in this sample may be carry-over from other donors' samples. Sequencing was performed on memory CD4+ T cells from PBMCs. Subset: CD45RA-negative fraction. The chain carries TRBV6-6 and TRBJ2-7; possibly TRBD1 or TRBD2 for D (5 bases each). The DNA of the CDR3 is TGTGCCAGCAGGCGCCAGGGACCGGCGGACGAGCAGTACTTC. Amino acids: CASRRQGPADEQYF.